The 27 T cell receptor beta chains given below trace back to one sample, sequenced in a study of PD-L1 blockade in urothelial cancer. Time point: peripheral blood 6 weeks after treatment start. Assay: immunoSEQ multiplex PCR; the TCRdb copy retains only in-frame clones and omits some. Of 90,000 to 130,000 clones in the sample, around 93% were seen once. This specimen consisted of PBMCs, obtained around atezolizumab (anti-PD-L1) treatment. These receptors all come from a man between 60 and 75 years old with urothelial cancer.

The CDR3 region has the DNA TGTGCCAGTAGTATAGCTAGCGGGACTACGAGGGGGTACGAGCAGTACTTC. Its protein is CASSIASGTTRGYEQYF. This chain links TRBV19 with TRBJ2-7, with 9 bases lining up with TRBD2. V lost 1 base to trimming and J lost 4 bases; unmatched junction nucleotides: 11. CDR3 length: 17 residues. The germline V gene encodes CDR1 LNHDA and CDR2 SQIVND (reference sequence). Supplemented by reference TRBV19 and TRBJ2-7, the full variable domain reads DGGITQSPKYLFRKEGQNVTLSCEQNLNHDAMYWYRQDPGQGLRLIYYSQIVNDFQKGDIAEGYSVSREKKESFPLTVTSAQKNPTAFYLCASSIASGTTRGYEQYFGPGTRLTVT.

A single count supports this clone. The chain uses TRBV4-3 and TRBJ2-3; 9 bases fit TRBD2. Trimming cost V 0 bases and J 2 bases; bases outside gene matches: 12. The CDR3 consists of 19 residues. Germline CDR1 LGHNA, CDR2 YSLEER. The DNA for the CDR3 is TGCGCCAGCAGCCAAGATGGGCGGACTAGCGCGGGGGACACAGATACGCAGTATTTT. It specifies CASSQDGRTSAGDTDTQYF.

The V call is TRBV5-4, the J call TRBJ2-5; D unclear. CDR1 SGHNT and CDR2 YYREEE come from the germline V gene (reference sequence). Trimming pared 7 bases from V and 5 bases from J, leaving 15 bases between. This CDR3 region has 13 residues. In DNA form, the CDR3 reads TGTGCCAGCGGTACAGTGCCTGGCGAGACCCAGTACTTC. This encodes CASGTVPGETQYF.

The chain combines TRBV5-1 with TRBJ1-2, with 9 bases lining up with TRBD1. The germline CDR1 and CDR2 sequences are SGHRS and YFSETQ. This CDR3 contains 13 residues. V dropped 3 bases and J dropped 6; count of bases not matched to a gene: 3. In nucleotides, the CDR3 is TGCGCCAGCAGCTCCGGGACAGGGAATGGCTACACCTTC. Translated: CASSSGTGNGYTF.

The chain uses TRBV14 and TRBJ2-5; D is possibly TRBD1 (5 bases). V lost 2 bases, J lost 5 bases, and 15 bases lay in between. CDR3 length equals 15 residues. CDR1 is SGHDN, CDR2 FVKESK, per germline. DNA of the CDR3: TGTGCCAGCAGCCAACTAACAGGCGTCGGGGAGACCCAGTACTTC. The encoded protein is CASSQLTGVGETQYF.

The V gene is TRBV7-9, the J gene TRBJ2-5, with 7 nucleotides matching TRBD1. Trimming removed 6 bases from V and 4 bases from J; junction bases left unmatched: 11. The CDR3 runs 15 residues. From germline, CDR1 is SEHNR and CDR2 FQNEAQ (reference sequence). The CDR3 loop is CASSWGQLSRETQYF. CDR3 nucleotides: TGTGCCAGCAGTTGGGGACAGCTAAGCCGAGAGACCCAGTACTTC. Complete variable domain (other parts from reference TRBV7-9 and TRBJ2-5): DTGVSQNPRHKITKRGQNVTFRCDPISEHNRLYWYRQTLGQGPEFLTYFQNEAQLEKSRLLSDRFSAERPKGSFSTLEIQRTEQGDSAMYLCASSWGQLSRETQYFGPGTRLLVL.

The chain is built from TRBV5-4 and TRBJ2-3, with D perhaps matching TRBD1 (5 bases). V shed 0 bases and J shed 2 bases, with 10 bases lying between them. Germline CDR1 and CDR2: SGHNT and YYREEE (reference sequence). There are 15 residues in the CDR3. The CDR3 DNA reads as TGTGCCAGCAGCTTGGTCGACAGCCACACAGATACGCAGTATTTT. It yields the protein CASSLVDSHTDTQYF.

The rearrangement links TRBV5-1 to TRBJ2-3, with D possibly TRBD2 on 7 matching bases. The CDR3 spans 15 residues. Trimming cost V 4 bases and J 4 bases, with 16 bases left between them. The V gene's germline CDR1 is SGHRS and CDR2 YFSETQ. CDR3 sequence (DNA): TGCGCCAGCAGCCAAGCGGGACAATCAGCAGATACGCAGTATTTT. This codes for CASSQAGQSADTQYF. Looking up the rest from reference TRBV5-1 and TRBJ2-3 gives the full variable domain: KAGVTQTPRYLIKTRGQQVTLSCSPISGHRSVSWYQQTPGQGLQFLFEYFSETQRNKGNFPGRFSGRQFSNSRSEMNVSTLELGDSALYLCASSQAGQSADTQYFGPGTRLTVL.

V is TRBV6-5 and J is TRBJ2-7; TRBD2 agrees at 12 bases. The V segment lost 2 bases and the J segment 4 bases; nucleotides outside the gene matches: 3. Germline assignment: CDR1 MNHEY and CDR2 SVGAGI. The CDR3 runs 15 residues. The CDR3 DNA is TGTGCCAGCAGTTACGCTAGCGGGAGGGTATACGAGCAGTACTTC. Translated: CASSYASGRVYEQYF.

This sequence joins TRBV7-9 and TRBJ2-1; TRBD2 matches 7 bases. Germline CDR1 SEHNR, CDR2 FQNEAQ (reference sequence). With V trimmed by 5 bases and J by 4 bases, 8 bases remained unmatched. The CDR3 is made up of 15 amino acids. The DNA for the CDR3 is TGTGCCAGCAGCCATAGCGGGTCCGGATACAATGAGCAGTTCTTC. Translated, it gives CASSHSGSGYNEQFF.

This clone was recorded a few times. V usage is TRBV6-5 and J usage is TRBJ1-5; the D gene is possibly TRBD1 (5 bases). This CDR3 spans 12 amino acids. V lost 8 bases, J lost 7 bases, and 12 bases lay in between. Germline V gives CDR1 MNHEY, CDR2 SVGAGI. CDR3 sequence reads: CASGDSGQPQHF. DNA for the CDR3: TGTGCCAGCGGGGACTCAGGACAGCCCCAGCATTTT.

The J gene is TRBJ1-1, the V gene TRBV11-2; 9 nucleotides align to TRBD1. The ends lost 5 bases at V and 5 bases at J; junction bases unmatched: 9. The CDR3 sequence is 15 residues long. Germline CDR1 reads SGHAT; CDR2 reads FQNNGV. CDR3 nucleotide sequence: TGTGCCAGCAGCCTAAACAGGGGGCGGGGGACTGAAGCTTTCTTT. This translates into CASSLNRGRGTEAFF.

The chain joins TRBV5-1 to TRBJ2-1; 9 bases agree with TRBD2. The CDR3 covers 16 residues. V lost 4 bases, J lost 8 bases, and 13 bases stayed unmatched. CDR1 and CDR2 from the germline V gene are SGHRS and YFSETQ. This CDR3 is CASSRRASGAGDEQFF. CDR3 DNA sequence: TGCGCCAGCAGCAGGAGGGCTAGCGGGGCTGGGGATGAGCAGTTCTTC.

The V call is TRBV15, the J call TRBJ1-1; D is possibly TRBD1 (6 bases). The CDR3 totals 16 residues. From germline, CDR1 is LNHNV and CDR2 YYDKDF (reference sequence). V was trimmed by 0 bases and J by 6 bases, leaving 17 bases between them. CDR3 nucleotide sequence: TGTGCCACCAGCAGAGATCCGGGGGGGCACGGAGCTGAAGCTTTCTTT. Translation gives CATSRDPGGHGAEAFF.

The genes are TRBV5-1 and TRBJ2-1; TRBD1 matches 12 bases. The CDR3 loop spans 16 amino acids. The germline CDR1 and CDR2 sequences are SGHRS and YFSETQ. Trimming at V came to 1 base and at J to 6 bases, leaving 5 bases not matched to a gene. CDR3 nucleotides: TGCGCCAGCAGCTTGTACCGGGACAGGGGGCCCAATGAGCAGTTCTTC. Translation gives CASSLYRDRGPNEQFF.

This chain uses TRBV5-1 with TRBJ1-3, with D tentatively TRBD1 (5 bases). Germline assignment: CDR1 SGHRS and CDR2 YFSETQ. With 1 base removed from V and 3 bases from J, the gap between germline ends came to 11 bases. The CDR3 spans 15 residues. The CDR3 sequence: CASSLSQGSGNTIYF. CDR3 DNA sequence: TGCGCCAGCAGCTTGTCTCAGGGTAGTGGAAACACCATATATTTT.

The genes are TRBV30 and TRBJ2-5; 9 positions agree with TRBD2. This CDR3 region has 15 residues. From germline, CDR1 is GTSNPN and CDR2 SVGIG (reference sequence). V lost 1 base and J lost 1; bases outside the gene matches: 4. CDR3 DNA sequence: TGTGCCTGGAGTGGGCTAGCGGGGACCCAAGAGACCCAGTACTTC. Residues: CAWSGLAGTQETQYF.

The chain uses TRBV6-5 and TRBJ2-1; 7 nucleotides line up with TRBD2. The CDR3 totals 16 residues. Germline loops: CDR1 MNHEY, CDR2 SVGAGI. The V segment lost 4 bases and the J segment 0 bases; nucleotides outside the gene matches: 6. CDR3 loop: CASSFLAGSSYNEQFF. CDR3 bases: TGTGCCAGCAGTTTCTTAGCGGGTAGCTCCTACAATGAGCAGTTCTTC.

The chain has TRBV6-4 and TRBJ2-3; 9 nucleotides match TRBD2. CDR1 and CDR2 from the germline V gene are MRHNA and SNTAGT. The CDR3 covers 16 residues. The V segment lost 4 bases and the J segment 6 bases; nucleotides outside the gene matches: 11. For the CDR3, the DNA is TGTGCCAGCAGTGCCGGGCTGCGGGGGGGCCGGGATACGCAGTATTTT. Translating it yields CASSAGLRGGRDTQYF.

This rearrangement joins TRBV7-9 to TRBJ2-1; 13 bases fit TRBD2. Germline lookup yields CDR1 SEHNR and CDR2 FQNEAQ (reference sequence). This CDR3 has 16 amino acids. V shed 1 base, J shed 8 bases, and the junction held 5 bases outside the gene matches. The CDR3 is CASSLGLAGGLDEQFF. As DNA, the CDR3 is TGTGCCAGCAGCTTAGGACTAGCGGGGGGATTGGATGAGCAGTTCTTC.

The V and J genes are TRBV4-3 and TRBJ1-2, with D tentatively TRBD1 (6 bases). This CDR3 contains 19 residues. Trimming removed 4 bases at V and 4 bases at J, with 28 bases between. Germline CDR1 and CDR2: LGHNA and YSLEER. The CDR3 reads CASSPGAGGQSISSYGYTF. The CDR3, as DNA: TGCGCCAGCAGCCCCGGCGCGGGCGGACAGTCAATTTCGAGCTATGGCTACACCTTC.

This clone was observed a single time. The chain is built from TRBV2 and TRBJ2-1; 9 bases are shared with TRBD2. The CDR3 covers 16 residues. The ends lost 4 bases at V and 4 bases at J; junction bases unmatched: 8. Germline CDR1 and CDR2: SNHLY and FYNNEI. CDR3 DNA: TGTGCCAGCAGTGGAAGCCCTAGCGGGGTGTACAATGAGCAGTTCTTC. It translates to CASSGSPSGVYNEQFF.

The chain carries TRBV6-5 and TRBJ2-1; 7 positions agree with TRBD2. CDR3 length equals 13 residues. Germline V gene sequence: CDR1 MNHEY, CDR2 SVGAGI. J was trimmed by 9 bases and V by 6 bases; bases with no gene match: 8. In DNA form, the CDR3 reads TGTGCCAGCAGACCCGGCGGGGAGGGTGAGCAGTTCTTC. Protein product: CASRPGGEGEQFF.

V and J are TRBV5-1 and TRBJ2-3; D is perhaps TRBD2 (6 bases). CDR1 and CDR2 from the germline V gene are SGHRS and YFSETQ. V was shortened by 4 bases and J by 2 bases, with 11 bases between the two germline ends. This CDR3 contains 14 residues. The CDR3 protein is CASSPRDFTDTQYF. CDR3 nucleotides: TGCGCCAGCAGCCCCCGGGACTTCACAGATACGCAGTATTTT.

The chain employs TRBV7-2 and TRBJ2-7; 12 bases agree with TRBD2. The V gene's germline CDR1 is SGHTA and CDR2 FQGNSA. V was clipped by 7 bases and J by 2 bases; unmatched bases: 9. The CDR3 is made up of 16 amino acids. CDR3 region: CASTFRRTSGTYEQYF. CDR3 coding DNA: TGTGCCAGCACCTTCCGACGGACTAGCGGGACCTACGAGCAGTACTTC.

The genes are TRBV4-1 and TRBJ2-1, with 9 bases lining up with TRBD2. The CDR3 contains 15 residues. Germline V gene lookup returns CDR1 MGHRA and CDR2 YSYEKL. The ends lost 0 bases at V and 8 bases at J; junction bases unmatched: 5. The CDR3 is CASSQEAGGSDEQFF. CDR3 bases: TGCGCCAGCAGCCAAGAGGCGGGGGGGAGCGATGAGCAGTTCTTC.

The chain is built from TRBV11-2 and TRBJ2-7; 8 nucleotides align to TRBD1. V gave up 6 bases and J gave up 4 bases; unmatched junction bases: 8. This CDR3 region has 14 residues. Germline V CDR1 and CDR2: SGHAT, FQNNGV. CDR3 in amino acids: CASRPGTGGYEQYF. The CDR3, as DNA: TGTGCCAGCAGGCCCGGAACAGGGGGGTACGAGCAGTACTTC.